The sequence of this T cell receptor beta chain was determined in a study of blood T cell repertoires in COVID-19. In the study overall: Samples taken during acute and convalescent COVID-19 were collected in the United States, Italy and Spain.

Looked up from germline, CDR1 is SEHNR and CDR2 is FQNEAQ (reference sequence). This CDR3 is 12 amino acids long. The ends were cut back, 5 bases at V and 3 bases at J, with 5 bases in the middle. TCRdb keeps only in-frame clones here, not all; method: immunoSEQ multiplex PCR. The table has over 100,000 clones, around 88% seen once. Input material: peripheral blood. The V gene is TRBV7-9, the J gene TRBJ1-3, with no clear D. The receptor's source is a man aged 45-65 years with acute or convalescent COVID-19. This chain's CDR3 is CASSRRGNTIYF. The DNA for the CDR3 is TGTGCCAGCAGCCGTCGTGGAAACACCATATATTTT.